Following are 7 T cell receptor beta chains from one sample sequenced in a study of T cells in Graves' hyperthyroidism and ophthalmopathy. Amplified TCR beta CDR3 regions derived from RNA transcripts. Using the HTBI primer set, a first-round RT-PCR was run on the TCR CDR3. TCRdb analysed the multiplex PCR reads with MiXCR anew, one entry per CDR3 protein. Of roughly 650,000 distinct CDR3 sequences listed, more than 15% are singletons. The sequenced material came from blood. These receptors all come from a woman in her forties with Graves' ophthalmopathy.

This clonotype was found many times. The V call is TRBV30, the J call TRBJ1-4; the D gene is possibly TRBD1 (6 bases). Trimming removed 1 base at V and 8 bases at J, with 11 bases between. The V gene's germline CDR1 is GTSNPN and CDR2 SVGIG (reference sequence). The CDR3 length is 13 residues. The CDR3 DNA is TGTGCCTGGAGTGGTACAGGGTACGAAAAACTGTTTTTT. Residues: CAWSGTGYEKLFF.

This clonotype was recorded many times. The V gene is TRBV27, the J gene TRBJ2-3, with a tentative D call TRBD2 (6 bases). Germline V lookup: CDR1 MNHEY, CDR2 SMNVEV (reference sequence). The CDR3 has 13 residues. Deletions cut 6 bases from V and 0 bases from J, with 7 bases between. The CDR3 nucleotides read TGTGCCAGCAGGGGGAGGAGCACAGATACGCAGTATTTT. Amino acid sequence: CASRGRSTDTQYF.

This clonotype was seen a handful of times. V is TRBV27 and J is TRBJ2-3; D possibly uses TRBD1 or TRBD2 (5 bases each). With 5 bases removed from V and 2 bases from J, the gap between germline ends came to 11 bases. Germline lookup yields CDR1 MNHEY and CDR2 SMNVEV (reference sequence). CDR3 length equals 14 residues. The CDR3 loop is CASSDGTTTDTQYF. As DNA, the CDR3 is TGTGCCAGCAGTGACGGGACCACCACAGATACGCAGTATTTT.

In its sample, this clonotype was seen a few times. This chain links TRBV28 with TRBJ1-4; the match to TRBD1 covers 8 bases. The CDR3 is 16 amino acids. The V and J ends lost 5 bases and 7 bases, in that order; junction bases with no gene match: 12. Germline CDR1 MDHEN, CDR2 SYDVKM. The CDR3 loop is CASSGMPTGVSEKLFF. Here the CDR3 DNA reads TGTGCCAGCAGTGGTATGCCGACAGGGGTTTCTGAAAAACTGTTTTTT.

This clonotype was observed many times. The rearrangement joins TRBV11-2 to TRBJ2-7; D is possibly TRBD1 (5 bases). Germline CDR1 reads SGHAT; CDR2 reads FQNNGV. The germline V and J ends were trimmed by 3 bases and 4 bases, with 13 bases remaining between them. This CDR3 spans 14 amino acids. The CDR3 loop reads CASSFWAGNYEQYF. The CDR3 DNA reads TGTGCCAGCAGCTTTTGGGCAGGGAATTACGAGCAGTACTTC.

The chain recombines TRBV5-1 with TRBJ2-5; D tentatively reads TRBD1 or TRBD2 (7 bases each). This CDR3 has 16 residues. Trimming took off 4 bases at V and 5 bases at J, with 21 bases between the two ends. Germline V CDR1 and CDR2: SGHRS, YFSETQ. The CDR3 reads CASSPAAGGGSETQYF. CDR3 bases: TGCGCCAGCAGCCCGGCGGCAGGGGGGGGTTCGGAGACCCAGTACTTC.

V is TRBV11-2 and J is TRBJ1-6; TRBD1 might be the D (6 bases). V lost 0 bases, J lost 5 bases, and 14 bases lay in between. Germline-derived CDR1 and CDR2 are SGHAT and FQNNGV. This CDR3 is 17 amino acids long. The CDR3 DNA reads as TGTGCCAGCAGCTTAGATCTACAGGGCGACGATAATTCACCCCTCCACTTT. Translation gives CASSLDLQGDDNSPLHF. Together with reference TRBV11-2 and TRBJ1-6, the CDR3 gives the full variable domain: EAGVAQSPRYKIIEKRQSVAFWCNPISGHATLYWYQQILGQGPKLLIQFQNNGVVDDSQLPKDRFSAERLKGVDSTLKIQPAKLEDSAVYLCASSLDLQGDDNSPLHFGNGTRLTVT.